These T cell receptor beta chains were read from a single sample in a study of cytomegalovirus exposure and HLA in healthy donors. The protocol was immunoSEQ multiplex PCR, while the TCRdb copy is restricted to in-frame clones and leaves out a portion. The sample has 120,000 or so clones; less than 85% are singletons. Sequenced: PBMCs. The receptor source for this set is a man younger than 40 in good health and CMV-seropositive. CDR3s include the opening cysteine and the closing phenylalanine or tryptophan. A D gene is named only where the DNA matches it firmly. Where a row states a size, it is once, few, many or the class of an expanded clone; other rows omit it.

TRBV2	NA	TRBJ2-6	NA	TGTGCCAGCAGTGATCTGCGGCCCTCTGGGGCCAACGTCCTGACTTTC	CASSDLRPSGANVLTF
TRBV4-3	NA	TRBJ2-5	NA	TGCGCCAGCAGCCAAGATGGCGGCGCGGGTCAAGAGACCCAGTACTTC	CASSQDGGAGQETQYF
TRBV7-6	NA	TRBJ2-5	NA	TGTGCCAGCAGCTTAGCGATACGAGACCAAGAGACCCAGTACTTC	CASSLAIRDQETQYF
TRBV5-6	NA	TRBJ2-7	NA	TGTGCCAGCAGCTTGGACCCGACAGCCTACGAGCAGTACTTC	CASSLDPTAYEQYF
TRBV4-3	once	TRBJ2-4	NA	TGCGCCAGCAGCGCCTACTCTGAAAACATTCAGTACTTC	CASSAYSENIQYF
TRBV2	few	TRBJ2-3	TRBD2	TGTGCCAGCAGCGATGTGGAGGTACTAGCGGGGGGGAGCACAGATACGCAGTATTTT	CASSDVEVLAGGSTDTQYF
TRBV5-4	NA	TRBJ2-5	TRBD1	TGTGCCAGCAGCCAAGGGACAGCACAAGAGACCCAGTACTTC	CASSQGTAQETQYF
TRBV5-4	NA	TRBJ1-2	TRBD1	TGTGCCAGCAGCGCGGACAGGGTCGATGGCTACACCTTC	CASSADRVDGYTF
TRBV7-9	NA	TRBJ2-7	NA	TGTGCCAGCAGCTTAATATACAGGGAAGACGAGCAGTACTTC	CASSLIYREDEQYF
TRBV28	NA	TRBJ2-7	NA	TGTGCCAGCGGGAGCGGGTCCCTCGAGCAGTACTTC	CASGSGSLEQYF
TRBV5-4	few	TRBJ1-1	NA	TGTGCCAGCAGCTCGGGTGTAACCACTGAAGCTTTCTTT	CASSSGVTTEAFF
TRBV6-5	NA	TRBJ1-4	TRBD1	TGTGCCAGCAGCCGTGGGCAGGGGGGAGAAAAACTGTTTTTT	CASSRGQGGEKLFF
TRBV4-3	NA	TRBJ2-7	TRBD1	TGCGCCAGCAGCCGAGGACAGGGGGCCTACGAGCAGTACTTC	CASSRGQGAYEQYF
TRBV4-3	NA	TRBJ1-1	TRBD1	TGCGCCAGCAGCCAAGATCTGACAGGGAGGACTGAAGCTTTCTTT	CASSQDLTGRTEAFF
TRBV27	NA	TRBJ2-1	TRBD1	TGTGCCAGCAGTTCAGGGGGCGCCTACAATGAGCAGTTCTTC	CASSSGGAYNEQFF
TRBV5-4	NA	TRBJ2-5	TRBD2	TGTGCCAGCAGCTTATCCCTAGCGGGGGCCTACCAAGAGACCCAGTACTTC	CASSLSLAGAYQETQYF
TRBV2	NA	TRBJ1-5	TRBD1	TGTGCCAGCGGTCTGACAGGGGATGGGCAGCCCCAGCATTTT	CASGLTGDGQPQHF
TRBV5-1	NA	TRBJ2-7	NA	TGCGCCAGCAGCCCGGGATCCTACGAGCAGTACTTC	CASSPGSYEQYF
TRBV28	NA	TRBJ1-3	NA	TGTGCCAGCAGTTTCAGTTCTGGAAACACCATATATTTT	CASSFSSGNTIYF
TRBV5-6	NA	TRBJ2-7	TRBD2	TGTGCCAGCAGTCCCGGACTAGCGGGGGGGCTCGAGCAGTACTTC	CASSPGLAGGLEQYF
TRBV5-1	NA	TRBJ2-7	TRBD2	TGCGCCAGCAGCTTGGATCCAGCGGGGTACTACGAGCAGTACTTC	CASSLDPAGYYEQYF
TRBV9	NA	TRBJ1-6	TRBD1	TGTGCCAGCAGCGCAGGACAGGCCGAACGTTCACCCCTCCACTTT	CASSAGQAERSPLHF
TRBV28	NA	TRBJ1-5	NA	TGTGCCAGCAGAACTAACGATCAGCCCCAGCATTTT	CASRTNDQPQHF
TRBV19	NA	TRBJ1-5	NA	TGTGCCAGTAGGGCTGACAATTTCAATCAGCCCCAGCATTTT	CASRADNFNQPQHF
TRBV5-1	NA	TRBJ2-5	NA	TGCGCCAGCAGCTTGGGGACAGTTCAAGAGACCCAGTACTTC	CASSLGTVQETQYF